The source of this T cell receptor (beta chain) is a study of T cell responses to AZD1222 COVID-19 vaccine. The overall study: Second-dose intervals of approximately 4 or approximately 12 weeks were pooled. Study findings and constraints: No repertoire was sampled before or during the peak T cell response, only after it. When two AZD1222 doses had been given, Spike-specific TCR breadth and depth rose.

The method was immunoSEQ multiplex PCR; TCRdb's version includes in-frame clones alone and lacks a portion of them. The sample carries about 50,000 clones, 70% to 90% recorded once. About this clone: Its antigen is not identified.

The sequence derives from an adult in good health. This specimen was peripheral blood, taken on day 0 of AZD1222 vaccination.

The CDR3 sequence: CATKSAGGNNEQFF. CDR3 coding DNA: TGTGCCACCAAGTCAGCGGGGGGGAACAATGAGCAGTTCTTC. The rearrangement links TRBV15 to TRBJ2-1; 10 bases agree with TRBD2. The V gene end was trimmed by 7 bases and the J gene end by 5 bases; junction bases not matched to a gene: 5. This CDR3 is 14 amino acids long. Germline V gene data show CDR1 as LNHNV and CDR2 as YYDKDF (reference sequence).